This T cell receptor beta chain came from a study of T cell responses to AZD1222 COVID-19 vaccine. Study outcomes and limitations: Only five to seven individuals given AZD1222 were seropositive at baseline.

Pooled in the analysis were second doses at about 4 or about 12 weeks. A word on this clone: Its antigen is still unknown.

Repertoires were generated with immunoSEQ multiplex PCR, while TCRdb's copy carries only in-frame clones and drops some. The sample has approximately 100,000 clones; roughly 91% are singletons. The CDR3 consists of 13 residues. Germline V CDR1 and CDR2: SGDLS, YYNGEE. Trimming pared 8 bases from V and 6 bases from J, leaving 17 bases between. The rearrangement uses TRBV9 and TRBJ1-2, with a tentative D call TRBD1 (6 bases). The starting material was peripheral blood, obtained 28 days after the second AZD1222 dose. This TCR was sampled from an adult who received the AZD1222 COVID-19 vaccine. The CDR3 reads CARGKGETNGYTF. Written as DNA, the CDR3 is TGTGCCAGGGGGAAGGGGGAGACAAATGGCTACACCTTC.